Listed here are 27 T cell receptor beta chains from one sample, sequenced in a study of blood T cells in healthy people across ages. Using a J-beta primer mix together with a sample-barcoded 5' primer, a second PCR was run for roughly 7 to 12 cycles. A single record per CDR3 protein comes from TCRdb applying MiXCR to the 5' RACE reads. The sample has about 640,000 distinct CDR3 sequences; 58% are singletons. Specimen: blood. The receptors come from a man aged 60 to 69 in good health.

As DNA, the CDR3 is TGTGCCAGCAGCTCGACAGGGAAGGCCTACAATGAGCAGTTCTTC. This sequence encodes CASSSTGKAYNEQFF. J is TRBJ2-1 and V is TRBV7-2; 7 bases align to TRBD1. Germline CDR1 is SGHTA and CDR2 is FQGNSA. J was trimmed by 2 bases and V by 4 bases; bases with no gene match: 5. This CDR3 contains 15 residues.

J is TRBJ2-3 and V is TRBV18; TRBD1 aligns across 7 bases. Trimming removed 6 bases from V and 5 bases from J; junction bases left unmatched: 11. This CDR3 comprises 15 residues. Looked up from germline, CDR1 is KGHSH and CDR2 is LQKENI. CDR3 DNA: TGTGCCAGCTCTCCTACTACAGGGGCGGGAGATACGCAGTATTTT. Its translation is CASSPTTGAGDTQYF.

The V call is TRBV20-1, the J call TRBJ2-3; perhaps TRBD2 as D (5 bases). With 0 bases removed from V and 4 bases from J, the gap between germline ends came to 17 bases. From germline, CDR1 is DFQATT and CDR2 SNEGSKA (reference sequence). This CDR3 has 16 amino acids. The CDR3 nucleotides read TGCAGTGCTAGAGACCCGGGGAAGACCGGGGCAGATACGCAGTATTTT. Its protein product is CSARDPGKTGADTQYF.

The chain couples TRBV20-1 to TRBJ1-6, with 8 positions matching TRBD1. This CDR3 has 14 amino acids. From germline, CDR1 is DFQATT and CDR2 SNEGSKA (reference sequence). V lost 3 bases and J lost 7; bases outside the gene matches: 5. CDR3 bases: TGCAGTGCTAGGCCGGGACAGGCCAATTCACCCCTCCACTTT. Protein product: CSARPGQANSPLHF.

This clonotype was seen once. This chain joins TRBV6-4 and TRBJ2-1; D perhaps matches TRBD2 (6 bases). Trimming took off 0 bases at V and 7 bases at J, with 13 bases between the two ends. This CDR3 spans 15 amino acids. The germline V gene has CDR1 MRHNA and CDR2 SNTAGT. The CDR3 nucleotides are TGTGCCAGCAGTGACTCGAGGCAGGGACTGAATGAGCAGTTCTTC. Translating it yields CASSDSRQGLNEQFF.

The rearrangement uses TRBV5-6 and TRBJ2-4, with D maybe TRBD2 (5 bases). The DNA end is more similar to TRBJ2-5, so the J call may be wrong. Per the germline V gene, CDR1 is SGHDT and CDR2 is YYEEEE. The CDR3 sequence is 16 residues long. The CDR3 nucleotides are TGTGCCAGCAGCTTTTCCCCAAACGGGAACCAAGAGACCCAGTACTTC. It encodes CASSFSPNGNQETQYF.

This clonotype came up once. The CDR3 bases are TGTGCCAGCAGCCAAGATAGGACTAGCGGGGTAGTTAATCCGTTCTTC. This sequence encodes CASSQDRTSGVVNPFF. V gene TRBV3-1 combines with J gene TRBJ2-1, with 12 bases lining up with TRBD2. Losses at the gene ends were 0 bases for V and 15 bases for J; bases not matched to a gene: 12. Germline-derived CDR1 and CDR2 are LGHDT and YNNKEL (reference sequence). The length of the CDR3 is 16 residues.

The chain links TRBV11-2 to TRBJ2-1; weak D call: TRBD2 (6 bases). This CDR3 spans 16 amino acids. Germline CDR1 SGHAT, CDR2 FQNNGV. Trimming took off 2 bases at V and 4 bases at J, with 15 bases between the two ends. This chain's CDR3 is CASSLREAQSYNEQFF. The CDR3 region has the DNA TGTGCCAGCAGCTTAAGGGAGGCGCAGTCTTACAATGAGCAGTTCTTC.

The chain joins TRBV4-1 to TRBJ1-2; unclear D gene. V lost 1 base and J lost 8, with 11 bases in between. The CDR3 spans 13 residues. CDR1 is MGHRA, CDR2 YSYEKL, per germline. The CDR3 is CASSQGRRQGYTF. Written as DNA, the CDR3 is TGCGCCAGCAGCCAAGGGCGTAGGCAAGGCTACACCTTC.

The chain employs TRBV6-1 and TRBJ1-6; D unresolved. The V and J ends lost 7 bases and 9 bases respectively, with 7 bases between them. Germline V gene lookup returns CDR1 MNHNS and CDR2 SASEGT. This CDR3 is 11 amino acids long. As DNA, the CDR3 is TGTGCCAGCACCTTGAGTTCACCCCTCCACTTT. It encodes CASTLSSPLHF.

The CDR3 DNA sequence: TGCAGTGCTAGAGGGCAGGGGGCAGGAACATGGAACACTGAAGCTTTCTTT. Amino acids: CSARGQGAGTWNTEAFF. The chain joins TRBV20-1 to TRBJ1-1; 8 bases align to TRBD1. CDR1 and CDR2 from the germline V gene are DFQATT and SNEGSKA (reference sequence). The CDR3 has 17 residues. With 1 base clipped from V and 1 base from J, the junction kept 11 bases outside the gene matches.

V gene TRBV27 combines with J gene TRBJ2-5; D gene unclear. Germline V gene sequence: CDR1 MNHEY, CDR2 SMNVEV (reference sequence). The V and J ends lost 3 bases and 11 bases respectively, with 31 bases between them. This CDR3 has 18 amino acids. The DNA for the CDR3 is TGTGCCAGCAGTTTGGCCTCTCCGCCCAGCCCCCCTGGCAATGAGCAGTACTTC. Its protein is CASSLASPPSPPGNEQYF.

This clonotype was seen a handful of times. The chain has TRBV2 and TRBJ2-7; D call uncertain. Germline V gene lookup returns CDR1 SNHLY and CDR2 FYNNEI. V lost 0 bases, J lost 7 bases, and 7 bases lay in between. The CDR3 runs 12 residues. The CDR3 loop is CASSEALWEQYF. CDR3 sequence (DNA): TGTGCCAGCAGTGAAGCGCTTTGGGAGCAGTACTTC.

This sequence joins TRBV18 and TRBJ2-7; D is uncertain. This CDR3 region has 14 residues. Germline-derived CDR1 and CDR2 are KGHSH and LQKENI. V lost 5 bases and J 1 base, leaving 12 bases between the germline ends. The chain's CDR3 is CASSISPQSYEQYF. As DNA, the CDR3 is TGTGCCAGCTCAATATCTCCACAGTCCTACGAGCAGTACTTC.

This clonotype has just one count. The chain employs TRBV10-3 and TRBJ2-2, with 14 bases fitting TRBD2. The CDR3 has 17 amino acids. Germline CDR1 reads ENHRY; CDR2 reads SYGVKD. After removal of 7 bases from V and 5 bases from J, the junction contained 9 bases not matched to a gene. CDR3 nucleotides: TGTGCCATCATGCCGACTAGCGGGGGGGCCCAAACCGGGGAGCTGTTTTTT. Protein product: CAIMPTSGGAQTGELFF.

Ten or more counts support this clonotype. The CDR3 protein is CASSSAGPPSYEQYF. CDR3 in DNA: TGTGCCAGCAGTTCAGCAGGGCCCCCTTCCTACGAGCAGTACTTC. The chain links TRBV27 to TRBJ2-7; weak D call: TRBD1 (5 bases). This CDR3 has 15 amino acids. Trimming shortened V by 4 bases and J by 1 base, and 14 bases separated the two germline ends. The germline V gene has CDR1 MNHEY and CDR2 SMNVEV (reference sequence).

The V call is TRBV20-1, the J call TRBJ1-6; D remains ambiguous. V was trimmed by 0 bases and J by 5 bases, leaving 11 bases between them. CDR1 is DFQATT, CDR2 SNEGSKA, per germline (reference sequence). The CDR3 contains 15 residues. CDR3 coding DNA: TGCAGTGCTAGAGATCCCAGAGTCGATAATTCACCCCTCCACTTT. Its protein product is CSARDPRVDNSPLHF.

V and J are TRBV6-5 and TRBJ2-5; 9 bases are a match to TRBD1. V lost 6 bases, J lost 1 base, and 3 bases stayed unmatched. CDR1 is MNHEY, CDR2 SVGAGI, per germline. The CDR3 runs 14 residues. The CDR3 region is CASSTTGGQETQYF. DNA of the CDR3: TGTGCCAGCAGCACGACAGGGGGCCAAGAGACCCAGTACTTC.

The chain links TRBV6-5 to TRBJ1-1; 9 bases are shared with TRBD1. The germline gives CDR1 MNHEY, CDR2 SVGAGI. The CDR3 extends over 15 amino acids. V was pared by 8 bases and J by 1 base, with 8 bases of the junction left unmatched. This CDR3 reads CASQPVGQGNTEAFF. CDR3 sequence (DNA): TGTGCCAGCCAACCTGTGGGACAGGGGAACACTGAAGCTTTCTTT.

Details on this clonotype: Possible read error: a much larger clone is one base away. The rearrangement joins TRBV6-2 or TRBV6-3 to TRBJ2-1, with TRBD2 matching 12 bases. The CDR3 totals 17 residues. Germline-derived CDR1 and CDR2 are MNHEY and SVGEGT. The CDR3 DNA follows: TGTGCCGGCAGATACCCTCCTCTAGCGGGGGGGGACAATGAGCAGTTCTTC. Its translation is CAGRYPPLAGGDNEQFF.

The chain recombines TRBV6-1 with TRBJ2-7; tentatively, D is TRBD1 (5 bases). Germline loops: CDR1 MNHNS, CDR2 SASEGT. The ends were cut back, 1 base at V and 1 base at J, with 8 bases in the middle. CDR3 size: 14 residues. As DNA, the CDR3 is TGTGCCAGCAGTGAAGTTGGGGCTTCCTACGAGCAGTACTTC. Its protein is CASSEVGASYEQYF.

This clonotype was detected only a few times. The chain recombines TRBV3-1 with TRBJ2-7, with D tentatively TRBD2 (6 bases). The CDR3 extends over 13 amino acids. Per the germline V gene, CDR1 is LGHDT and CDR2 is YNNKEL (reference sequence). With 4 bases removed from V and 3 bases from J, the gap between germline ends came to 10 bases. Here the CDR3 reads CASSLEGIYEQYF. DNA for the CDR3: TGTGCCAGCAGCCTGGAGGGTATCTACGAGCAGTACTTC.

This sequence joins TRBV5-1 and TRBJ2-5; D is undetermined. Germline V gene sequence: CDR1 SGHRS, CDR2 YFSETQ. Trimming pared 3 bases from V and 3 bases from J, leaving 9 bases between. There are 13 residues in the CDR3. The DNA of the CDR3 is TGCGCCAGCAGCTCCCTCACCAAAGAGACCCAGTACTTC. Translating gives CASSSLTKETQYF.

The CDR3 region has the DNA TGTGCCAGCAGTTACTCCTCGCACAGCTCCTACGAGCAGTACTTC. Translated: CASSYSSHSSYEQYF. The chain has TRBV6-5 and TRBJ2-7; D gene uncertain. V gave up 0 bases and J gave up 0 bases, with 9 bases separating them. CDR1 is MNHEY and CDR2 is SVGAGI in the germline V gene. This CDR3 has 15 residues.

CDR3 residues: CSVDTGQEGYGYTF. CDR3 in DNA: TGCAGCGTTGATACGGGGCAGGAAGGCTATGGCTACACCTTC. The chain uses TRBV29-1 and TRBJ1-2; D might be TRBD1 (5 bases). CDR1 is SQVTM and CDR2 is ANQGSEA in the germline V gene. Between the trimmed V and J ends, which lost 3 bases and 4 bases, there was a span of 15 bases. The CDR3 extends over 14 amino acids.

The V call is TRBV20-1, the J call TRBJ2-1; unclear D gene. The end of the DNA fits TRBJ2-7 better, so the J call may be wrong. Germline V gene lookup returns CDR1 DFQATT and CDR2 SNEGSKA (reference sequence). The CDR3 loop spans 15 amino acids. CDR3 protein: CSALTVMSSYNEQYF. DNA of the CDR3: TGCAGTGCTCTAACTGTCATGAGCTCCTACAATGAGCAGTACTTC.

This chain uses TRBV19 with TRBJ2-5; perhaps TRBD2 as D (6 bases). TRBJ2-7 explains the end of the DNA better; the J call may be wrong. This CDR3 has 16 amino acids. Germline CDR1 and CDR2: LNHDA and SQIVND (reference sequence). CDR3 protein: CASRRPGVLETYEQYF. Here the CDR3 DNA reads TGTGCCAGTAGGAGGCCGGGGGTCCTAGAAACCTACGAGCAGTACTTC.